This T cell receptor (beta chain) was observed in a study of cytomegalovirus exposure and HLA in healthy donors. Primers for the PCR totalled 60 Vbeta and 13 Jbeta. Assay: immunoSEQ multiplex PCR; the TCRdb copy retains only in-frame clones and omits some. This table has some 200,000 clones, under 85% appearing once. The CDR3 is 14 residues long. Germline-derived CDR1 and CDR2 are SGHRS and YFSETQ. V lost 4 bases and J lost 0; bases outside the gene matches: 3. This sequence was found in a man aged 45-60 years in good health and CMV-seronegative. The chain couples TRBV5-1 to TRBJ2-5; 7 bases are a match to TRBD2. Sequenced: PBMCs. The CDR3 here is CASSRAGNQETQYF. The CDR3 nucleotides read TGCGCCAGCAGCCGAGCGGGAAACCAAGAGACCCAGTACTTC.